This T cell receptor (beta chain) was identified in a study of blood T cells in healthy people across ages. This clonotype was seen a handful of times. Approximately 9.7 milliliters was the volume of peripheral blood drawn from each donor. Per individual sample, total RNA of at least 5.5 micrograms was extracted. A second about 7 to 12 cycle PCR used barcoded and J-beta primers. A template-switch adaptor containing 12 random nucleotides labeled each cDNA molecule. Individual samples furnished no less than 2.5 million CDR3-containing paired-end reads apiece. TCRdb independently ran MiXCR on the 5' RACE reads; one entry per CDR3 protein. This table holds over 1,500,000 distinct CDR3 sequences, about 39% found once. CDR1 is MNHEY and CDR2 is SVGEGT in the germline V gene. The CDR3 has 14 amino acids. Trimming stripped 3 bases from V and 7 bases from J, with 13 bases between.

The chain uses TRBV6-2 or TRBV6-3 and TRBJ2-1; D may be TRBD1 or TRBD2 (6 bases each). The receptor was derived from a human donor in good health. The sequenced material came from blood. For the CDR3, the DNA is TGTGCCAGCAGTTATGACGGGGGCCCTAATGAGCAGTTCTTC. As protein: CASSYDGGPNEQFF.